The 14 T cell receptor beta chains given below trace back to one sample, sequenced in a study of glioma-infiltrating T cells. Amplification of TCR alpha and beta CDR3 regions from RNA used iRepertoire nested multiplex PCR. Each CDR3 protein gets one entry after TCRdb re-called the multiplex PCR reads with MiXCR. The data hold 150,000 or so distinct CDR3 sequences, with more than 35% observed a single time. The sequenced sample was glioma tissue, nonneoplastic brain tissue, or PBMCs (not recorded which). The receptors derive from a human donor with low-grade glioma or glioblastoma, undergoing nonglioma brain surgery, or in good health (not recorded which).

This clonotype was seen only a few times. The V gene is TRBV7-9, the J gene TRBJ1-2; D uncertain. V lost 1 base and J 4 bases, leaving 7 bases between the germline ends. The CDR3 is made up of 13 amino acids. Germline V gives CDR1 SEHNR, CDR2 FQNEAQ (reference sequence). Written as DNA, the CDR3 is TGTGCCAGCAGCTTAGAGTTTGGCTATGGCTACACCTTC. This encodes CASSLEFGYGYTF. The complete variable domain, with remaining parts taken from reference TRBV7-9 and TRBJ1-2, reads DTGVSQNPRHKITKRGQNVTFRCDPISEHNRLYWYRQTLGQGPEFLTYFQNEAQLEKSRLLSDRFSAERPKGSFSTLEIQRTEQGDSAMYLCASSLEFGYGYTFGSGTRLTVV.

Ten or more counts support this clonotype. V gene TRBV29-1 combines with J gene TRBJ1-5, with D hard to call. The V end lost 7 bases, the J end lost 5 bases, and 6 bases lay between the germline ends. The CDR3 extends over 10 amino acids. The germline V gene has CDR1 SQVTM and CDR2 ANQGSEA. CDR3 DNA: TGCAGCGCCCTCCATCAGCCCCAGCATTTT. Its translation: CSALHQPQHF.

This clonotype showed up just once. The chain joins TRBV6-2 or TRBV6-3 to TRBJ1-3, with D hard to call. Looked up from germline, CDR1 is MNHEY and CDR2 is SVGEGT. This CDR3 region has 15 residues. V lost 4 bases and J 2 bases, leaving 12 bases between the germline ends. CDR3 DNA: TGTGCCAGCAGTTCCCCCTCTGGGGCTGGAAACACCATATATTTT. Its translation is CASSSPSGAGNTIYF.

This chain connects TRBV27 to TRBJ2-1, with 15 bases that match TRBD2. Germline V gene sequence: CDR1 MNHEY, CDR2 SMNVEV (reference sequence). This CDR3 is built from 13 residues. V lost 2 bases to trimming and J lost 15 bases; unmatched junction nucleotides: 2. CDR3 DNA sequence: TGTGCCAGCAGTTTAGGGACTAGCGGGAGGAGGTTCTTC. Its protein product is CASSLGTSGRRFF.

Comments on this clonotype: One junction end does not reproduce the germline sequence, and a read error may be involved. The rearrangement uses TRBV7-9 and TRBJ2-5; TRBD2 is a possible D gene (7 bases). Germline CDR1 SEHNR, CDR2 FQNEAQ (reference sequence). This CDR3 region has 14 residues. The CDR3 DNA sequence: TGTGCCCGCAGCAGAAGCGGGACACAAGAGACCCAGTACTTC. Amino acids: CARSRSGTQETQYF. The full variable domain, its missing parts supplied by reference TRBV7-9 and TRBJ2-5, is DTGVSQNPRHKITKRGQNVTFRCDPISEHNRLYWYRQTLGQGPEFLTYFQNEAQLEKSRLLSDRFSAERPKGSFSTLEIQRTEQGDSAMYLCARSRSGTQETQYFGPGTRLLVL.

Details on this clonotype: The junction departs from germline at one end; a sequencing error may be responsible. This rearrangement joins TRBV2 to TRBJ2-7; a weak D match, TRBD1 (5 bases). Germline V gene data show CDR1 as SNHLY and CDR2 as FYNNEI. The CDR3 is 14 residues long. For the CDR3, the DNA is TGTGACAGCAGGGATTCGGGTATCAGCTACGAGCAGTACTTC. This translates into CDSRDSGISYEQYF.

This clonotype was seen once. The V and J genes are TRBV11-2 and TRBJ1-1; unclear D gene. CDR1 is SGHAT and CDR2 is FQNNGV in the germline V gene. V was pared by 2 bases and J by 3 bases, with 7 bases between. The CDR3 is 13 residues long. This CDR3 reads CASSLQTYTEAFF. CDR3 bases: TGTGCCAGCAGCTTACAGACGTACACTGAAGCTTTCTTT.

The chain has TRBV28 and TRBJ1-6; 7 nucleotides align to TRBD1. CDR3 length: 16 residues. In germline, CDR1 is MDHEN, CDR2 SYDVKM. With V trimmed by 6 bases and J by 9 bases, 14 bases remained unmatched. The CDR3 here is CASRTTGSVLSSPLHF. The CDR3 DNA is TGTGCCAGCAGAACGACAGGGTCGGTATTAAGTTCACCCCTCCACTTT.

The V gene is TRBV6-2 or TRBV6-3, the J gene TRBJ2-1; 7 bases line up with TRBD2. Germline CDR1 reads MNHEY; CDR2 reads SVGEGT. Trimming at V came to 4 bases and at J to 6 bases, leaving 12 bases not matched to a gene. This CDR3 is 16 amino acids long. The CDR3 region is CASSSLGGSPINEQFF. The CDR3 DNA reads TGTGCCAGCAGTTCGCTGGGCGGGAGTCCGATCAATGAGCAGTTCTTC.

As DNA, the CDR3 is TGCAGTGCTAACGGGGCGGTCAATGGCTACACCTTC. This encodes CSANGAVNGYTF. The genes are TRBV20-1 and TRBJ1-2; the D gene is possibly TRBD1 (5 bases). Trimming cost V 4 bases and J 6 bases, with 12 bases left between them. Looked up from germline, CDR1 is DFQATT and CDR2 is SNEGSKA (reference sequence). The CDR3 consists of 12 residues.

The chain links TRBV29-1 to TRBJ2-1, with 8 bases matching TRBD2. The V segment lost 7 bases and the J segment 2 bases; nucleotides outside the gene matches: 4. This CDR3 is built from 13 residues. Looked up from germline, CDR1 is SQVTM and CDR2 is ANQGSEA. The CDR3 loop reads CSGGTRAYNEQFF. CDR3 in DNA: TGCAGCGGTGGGACTAGAGCCTACAATGAGCAGTTCTTC.

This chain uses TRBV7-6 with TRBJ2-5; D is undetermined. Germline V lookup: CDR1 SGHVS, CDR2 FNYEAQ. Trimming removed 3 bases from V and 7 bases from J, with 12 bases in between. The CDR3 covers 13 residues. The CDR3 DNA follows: TGTGCCAGCAGCTTGGGCCTTGACGGGACCCAGTACTTC. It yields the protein CASSLGLDGTQYF.

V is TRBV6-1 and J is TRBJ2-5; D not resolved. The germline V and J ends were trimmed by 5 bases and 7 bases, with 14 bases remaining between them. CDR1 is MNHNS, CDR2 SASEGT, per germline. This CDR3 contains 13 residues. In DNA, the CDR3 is TGTGCCAGCAGTTCTGACCGACTTTGGACCCAGTACTTC. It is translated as CASSSDRLWTQYF.

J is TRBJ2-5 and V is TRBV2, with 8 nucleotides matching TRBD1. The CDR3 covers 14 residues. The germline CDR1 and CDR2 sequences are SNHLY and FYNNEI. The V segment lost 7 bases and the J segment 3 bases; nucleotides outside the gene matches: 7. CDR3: CASTLDRAKETQYF. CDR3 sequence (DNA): TGTGCCAGCACCTTGGACAGGGCGAAAGAGACCCAGTACTTC.